This is a list of T cell receptor beta chains from one sample in a study of blood T cell repertoires in COVID-19. Libraries were prepared by immunoSEQ multiplex PCR; TCRdb keeps only in-frame clonotypes and omits some of them. This table holds around 230,000 clones, around nine tenths found once. Specimen: PBMCs or T cells enriched from blood (not recorded which). These receptors all come from a woman younger than 45 with acute COVID-19. Both conserved end residues are part of each CDR3. A D gene is named only where the DNA matches it firmly. Expanded clones get a size class; other rows say once, few or many, or leave the size out.

TRBV10-2	TRBJ1-5	NA	TRBD1	TGCGCCAGCAGTGAAGGCCGGGACAGGGGGGCGTGGAATCAGCCCCAGCATTTT	CASSEGRDRGAWNQPQHF
TRBV2	TRBJ2-7	NA	TRBD1	TGTGCCAGAGGACAGGCCTACGAGCAGTACTTC	CARGQAYEQYF
TRBV5-1	TRBJ2-2	NA	NA	TGCGCCAGCAGCACTCAGGCCACCGGGGAGCTGTTTTTT	CASSTQATGELFF
TRBV2	TRBJ2-1	NA	TRBD1	TGTGCCAGCAGTACGGACAGGCTGGACTACAATGAGCAGTTCTTC	CASSTDRLDYNEQFF
TRBV9	TRBJ2-5	NA	NA	TGTGCCAGCAGTAAACAAACCCCCGAGACCCAGTACTTC	CASSKQTPETQYF
TRBV20-1	TRBJ2-3	NA	NA	TGCAGTGCTCAAAGAGAAGATACGCAGTATTTT	CSAQREDTQYF
TRBV2	TRBJ1-5	NA	NA	TGTGCCAGCAGCGATACAGGCGTTCAGCCCCAGCATTTT	CASSDTGVQPQHF
TRBV6-5	TRBJ1-5	NA	NA	TGTGCCAGCGCCATCACGGGACTTAGCAATCAGCCCCAGCATTTT	CASAITGLSNQPQHF
TRBV7-2	TRBJ2-3	few	NA	TGTGCCAGCATCGGGAGCGGGGGCCCAGGGGGGACGCAGTATTTT	CASIGSGGPGGTQYF
TRBV25-1	TRBJ1-1	NA	TRBD1	TGTGCCAGCAGTTCCACAGGGGGAGTCACTGAAGCTTTCTTT	CASSSTGGVTEAFF
TRBV7-8	TRBJ2-2	NA	NA	TGTGCCAGCAGCACCTGGGGACAGCCGACTAGCGACGGGAGCGTCGGGGAGCTGTTTTTT	CASSTWGQPTSDGSVGELFF
TRBV27	TRBJ1-5	NA	NA	TGTGCCAGCAGCCCGGGACTGCATAGCAATCAGCCCCAGCATTTT	CASSPGLHSNQPQHF
TRBV30	TRBJ1-1	NA	NA	TGTGCCTGGAGGGGGCCCTGGGCCAGGGGAACCTTGAACACTGAAGCTTTCTTT	CAWRGPWARGTLNTEAFF
TRBV6-5	TRBJ2-7	NA	TRBD1	TGTGCCAGCAGCCCCGGGGCCGGACAGGGGTACGAGCAGTACTTC	CASSPGAGQGYEQYF
TRBV27	TRBJ2-2	NA	TRBD2	TGTGCCAGCAGTTTATATTATCTACCGGGGGGGGACACCGGGGAGCTGTTTTTT	CASSLYYLPGGDTGELFF
TRBV7-9	TRBJ1-5	NA	NA	TGTGCCAGCAGCTTATCCCCTTTCTCATCCCGACAGAATGATCAGCCCCAGCATTTT	CASSLSPFSSRQNDQPQHF
TRBV2	TRBJ1-1	NA	NA	TGTGCCAGCAGTGTCGGGGGGAACACTGAAGCTTTCTTT	CASSVGGNTEAFF
TRBV27	TRBJ2-7	NA	TRBD1	TGTGCCAGCAGTTTAGGTACGGGACAGGGTCCCCCGTACGAGCAGTACTTC	CASSLGTGQGPPYEQYF
TRBV7-3	TRBJ2-7	few	TRBD2	TGTGCCAGCAGCTTAAGGGGCGGGAGAACCTACGAGCAGTACTTC	CASSLRGGRTYEQYF
TRBV15	TRBJ2-1	once	TRBD1	TGTGCCACCAGCTCGCCCCGGGACAGAGTTTTCAATGAGCAGTTCTTC	CATSSPRDRVFNEQFF
TRBV19	TRBJ2-7	NA	TRBD2	TGTGCCAGTAGTCCTAGGACTAGCGGGGGAACATACGAGCAGTACTTC	CASSPRTSGGTYEQYF
TRBV30	TRBJ1-4	NA	NA	TGTGCCTGGAGTGTAATCGGTCCTATCGTAAAACTGTTTTTT	CAWSVIGPIVKLFF
TRBV6-5	TRBJ1-4	few	TRBD1	TGTGCCAGCACCCCGGGACAGGGGTTTCAGAAAAAACTGTTTTTT	CASTPGQGFQKKLFF
TRBV9	TRBJ2-3	NA	TRBD2	TGTGCCAGCAGCGTCAGCGGGGGGTTCCACACAGATACGCAGTATTTT	CASSVSGGFHTDTQYF
TRBV30	TRBJ1-5	NA	NA	TGTGCCTGGAGTGTACGAGGTGGGGGGGGGCCCCAGCATTTT	CAWSVRGGGGPQHF
TRBV12-3/TRBV12-4	TRBJ1-2	NA	TRBD1	TGTGCCAGCACCTCTCCAGGGGGAGTATCAGTCTTC	CASTSPGGVSVF
TRBV11-3	TRBJ1-1	once	TRBD1	TGTGCCAGCAGCTTTAGGGGGCCGAACACTGAAGCTTTCTTT	CASSFRGPNTEAFF
TRBV9	TRBJ2-2	NA	NA	TGTGCCAGCAGCGTAGAGCAGGTGACGAACACCGGGGAGCTGTTTTTT	CASSVEQVTNTGELFF
TRBV11-2	TRBJ2-5	once	TRBD2	TGTGCCAGTACCCGACTAGCGGGGCACCAAGAGACCCAGTACTTC	CASTRLAGHQETQYF
TRBV11-1	TRBJ2-1	NA	NA	TGTGCCAGCAGCACCTTCGGACAAATCGATGAGCAGTTCTTC	CASSTFGQIDEQFF
TRBV6-5	TRBJ1-5	once	NA	TGTGCCACCGCCGTGGAGGTTCAGCCCCAGCATTTT	CATAVEVQPQHF
TRBV21-1	TRBJ2-7	once	NA	TGTGCCAGCAGCAAAGACCTTGGGCAAATCTACGAGCAGTACTTC	CASSKDLGQIYEQYF
TRBV3-1/TRBV3-2	TRBJ2-3	NA	TRBD2	TGTGCCAGCAGCCCCCGGCTAGCGGGGAGGACAGATACGCAGTATTTT	CASSPRLAGRTDTQYF
TRBV28	TRBJ1-2	NA	NA	TGTGCCAGCAGCCCAACCCCTAAGGAGCTCGGCTACACCTTC	CASSPTPKELGYTF
TRBV7-7	TRBJ2-1	once	NA	TGTGCCAGCAGCTTAGGCCCCAGTGAGGTCGATGAGCAGTTCTTC	CASSLGPSEVDEQFF
TRBV9	TRBJ2-7	NA	NA	TGTGCCAGCAGCGTAGGTAACAGGGGGGGCGAGCAGTACTTC	CASSVGNRGGEQYF
TRBV3-1/TRBV3-2	TRBJ1-1	NA	NA	TGTGCCAGCAGCCTCGAAGACGGGTCTGGAACTGAAGCTTTCTTT	CASSLEDGSGTEAFF
TRBV2	TRBJ2-5	NA	NA	TGTGCCAGCAGCCCCGAAGAGACCCAGTACTTC	CASSPEETQYF
TRBV3-1/TRBV3-2	TRBJ1-1	NA	TRBD1	TGTGCCAGCAGCCAGGAGGACAGGGTTTGGCACACTGAAGCTTTCTTT	CASSQEDRVWHTEAFF
TRBV10-1	TRBJ2-7	once	NA	TGCGCCAGCAGCCCGGACTGGGGTCGAGAGCAGTACTTC	CASSPDWGREQYF